This is a list of T cell receptor beta chains from one sample in a study of Graves' ophthalmopathy and Graves' hyperthyroidism. From the multiplex PCR reads, TCRdb called clonotypes with MiXCR, one entry per CDR3 protein. The sample consists of roughly 160,000 distinct CDR3 sequences, less than 45% of them appearing once. The material sequenced was peripheral blood. These receptors all come from a woman between 40 and 55 years old with Graves' ophthalmopathy. The conserved cysteine and the conserved F or W are not part of the CDR3 here. Fields, in order: V gene, J gene, CDR3 protein.

V gene: TRBV10-3
J gene: TRBJ1-2
CDR3 protein: ASQDSGTGDGYT

V gene: TRBV29-1
J gene: TRBJ2-7
CDR3 protein: SVGQGGYEQY

V gene: TRBV10-3
J gene: TRBJ1-6
CDR3 protein: AIRRVGTDNSPLH

V gene: TRBV12-3/TRBV12-4
J gene: TRBJ1-1
CDR3 protein: ASSLGILNTEAF

V gene: TRBV12-3/TRBV12-4
J gene: TRBJ1-2
CDR3 protein: ASSLTLQGGGYT

V gene: TRBV19
J gene: TRBJ1-1
CDR3 protein: GVGQGNTEAF

V gene: TRBV13
J gene: TRBJ1-2
CDR3 protein: ASSLGPRGPEDYGYT

V gene: TRBV30
J gene: TRBJ2-3
CDR3 protein: AWSWTSGKSDTQY

V gene: TRBV5-1
J gene: TRBJ1-1
CDR3 protein: ASSFRVGNTEAF

V gene: TRBV12-3/TRBV12-4
J gene: TRBJ2-7
CDR3 protein: ASSFPGALEQY

V gene: TRBV14
J gene: TRBJ2-7
CDR3 protein: ASSQDTRATYEQY

V gene: TRBV15
J gene: TRBJ1-2
CDR3 protein: ATSRDWGAYT

V gene: TRBV7-2
J gene: TRBJ2-7
CDR3 protein: ASSFGRVGEEQY

V gene: TRBV20-1
J gene: TRBJ2-5
CDR3 protein: SATPSPATSARYQETQY

V gene: TRBV12-5
J gene: TRBJ2-3
CDR3 protein: ASGLVRRALAGGGGTDTQY

V gene: TRBV12-3/TRBV12-4
J gene: TRBJ1-5
CDR3 protein: ASSLEADSEKPQH

V gene: TRBV3-1
J gene: TRBJ2-6
CDR3 protein: ASSLGQGDRTNVLT

V gene: TRBV6-1
J gene: TRBJ2-7
CDR3 protein: ASTQGELGEQY

V gene: TRBV6-5
J gene: TRBJ2-7
CDR3 protein: ASSYQGTTYEQY

V gene: TRBV10-3
J gene: TRBJ2-5
CDR3 protein: AISGGIGGVETQY

V gene: TRBV12-3/TRBV12-4
J gene: TRBJ2-5
CDR3 protein: ASSLGQGGVETQY

V gene: TRBV11-2
J gene: TRBJ1-2
CDR3 protein: ASSSSGQGDIYQGYT

V gene: TRBV19
J gene: TRBJ2-2
CDR3 protein: ASSIRGVNTGELF

V gene: TRBV20-1
J gene: TRBJ1-6
CDR3 protein: SASDGGGGSPLH

V gene: TRBV7-9
J gene: TRBJ1-1
CDR3 protein: ASSHARDINTEAF

V gene: TRBV28
J gene: TRBJ1-6
CDR3 protein: ASSSVFLSPLH

V gene: TRBV7-2
J gene: TRBJ2-5
CDR3 protein: ASREGPGTQY